A few counts support the clone carrying this T cell receptor (beta chain). Its antigen is unknown. J gave up 4 bases and V 5 bases, and 4 bases lay outside the gene matches. In germline, CDR1 is SGHVS, CDR2 FNYEAQ. The CDR3 runs 13 residues. These data belong to a study of T cell repertoires in cytomegalovirus infection. Looking at the study overall: As its CMV epitopes, the study selected recently identified HLA-C-restricted and well-studied HLA-B-restricted targets.

Study-wide points: Predominance within the ex vivo response was attributable to HLA-C-restricted CMV-specific TCR beta clonotypes.

TCRdb re-derived calls from the reads in MiXCR, one entry per CDR3 protein. The sample lists around 23,000 distinct CDR3 sequences, approximately 24% occurring once. This chain links TRBV7-6 with TRBJ2-7; 8 positions match TRBD2. Sequencing used CD8+ T cells from cultured PBMCs, obtained from culture after CMV antigen stimulation. The source is a human donor in good health (CMV status not recorded). Some clones in this sample may be carry-over from other donors' samples. The CDR3 loop is CASSPGGVYEQYF. The CDR3 bases are TGTGCCAGCAGCCCCGGGGGGGTTTACGAGCAGTACTTC.